This TCR beta chain emerged from a study of blood T cell repertoires in COVID-19 (dated by TCRdb to the early 2020s). For the study in its entirety: Samples from collaborators originated in the United States, Italy and Spain and spanned both the acute and convalescent phases of COVID-19. The material from the prospective study consisted of cDNA or gDNA derived from T cells, B-cell-depleted T cells, or PBMCs. The dataset comprised deeply sampled blood TCRbeta repertoires from subjects exposed to, actively infected with, or recovered from COVID-19. A freely available public database, intended as a resource for researchers studying the immune response to SARS-CoV-2, is where the repertoires were released. Samples came from the ongoing ImmuneRACE study (first 160 participants) plus 1,254 subjects from 6 global collaborators. A de-identified subject ID, COVID-19 status, age in years and sex were almost always included in the sample metadata. Where HLA class I and class II types were available, the types were taken from metadata supplied by the sample provider, not from assay-based typing. Beyond this particular receptor, the publication reports: The amount of clinical and demographic metadata varied by source and participant and was provided uncurated.

TCRbeta CDR3 regions were amplified from genomic DNA using the immunoSEQ Assay, a bias-controlled multiplex PCR. Regarding the original processing steps: The number of nucleated cells in each sample was estimated by amplification of reference gene primers within the assay. Sequence reads were collapsed and filtered to measure the absolute abundance of every unique TCRbeta CDR3 rearrangement. Productive Simpson clonality was computed per sample as the square root of Simpson's diversity index over productive rearrangements. TCRdb obtained this table from immuneACCESS and retained in-frame rearrangements with V and J assigned. These tables miss some clones; where compared with another copy, unresolved V genes account for less than half of the shortfall, and the remainder is unexplained. V, J and clone size are taken as reported in that table, and D and trimming were inferred from the DNA itself. The sample data list roughly 360,000 clones, and around 86% of these were observed just once. The ten most abundant clones make up approximately 5% of the sample.

As for this clone: Its antigen is still unknown. Per-base quality was not reported, and no clone a single base away is much larger than it.

CDR1 and CDR2, per the germline V gene, are SGHAT and FQNNGV. From the cysteine up to the phenylalanine, the CDR3 has a length of 15 residues. Only the CDR3 part of the read is kept: 45 bases, read in frame from the first base. V loses 5 bases of germline sequence and J loses 0 bases, and the interval between the two ends is 14 bases. Enrolling through a virtual design, the prospective study's participants ranged in age from roughly 18 to 90 years and lived across roughly 24 United States geographic areas. In the prospective study, cohorts were assigned on the basis of participant-reported clinical history obtained from a screening survey and a study questionnaire. Recovered participants in ImmuneRACE Cohort 3 were defined as having two consecutive negative NP/OP PCR tests, clearance from a healthcare professional, or resolution of symptoms. Each participant in the prospective study had whole blood, serum and a nasopharyngeal or oropharyngeal swab collected by mobile phlebotomists. Additional blood draws and questionnaires over an approximately 2-month period could optionally be provided by prospective study participants. Blood samples from the prospective study were shipped frozen or at room temperature prior to DNA extraction.

The sequence was collected from a woman between 50 and 59 years old who had recovered from COVID-19. The chain joins TRBV11-2 to TRBJ2-7; no confident D gene assignment can be made. Sequencing was performed on PBMCs or T cells enriched from blood (not recorded which). The CDR3 sequence is CASSPLGWSSYEQYF. The nucleotide sequence is TGTGCCAGCAGCCCCCTTGGATGGAGCTCCTACGAGCAGTACTTC. Beyond the CDR3, the reference TRBV11-2 and TRBJ2-7 genes provide the residues; the full variable domain reads: EAGVAQSPRYKIIEKRQSVAFWCNPISGHATLYWYQQILGQGPKLLIQFQNNGVVDDSQLPKDRFSAERLKGVDSTLKIQPAKLEDSAVYLCASSPLGWSSYEQYFGPGTRLTVT.